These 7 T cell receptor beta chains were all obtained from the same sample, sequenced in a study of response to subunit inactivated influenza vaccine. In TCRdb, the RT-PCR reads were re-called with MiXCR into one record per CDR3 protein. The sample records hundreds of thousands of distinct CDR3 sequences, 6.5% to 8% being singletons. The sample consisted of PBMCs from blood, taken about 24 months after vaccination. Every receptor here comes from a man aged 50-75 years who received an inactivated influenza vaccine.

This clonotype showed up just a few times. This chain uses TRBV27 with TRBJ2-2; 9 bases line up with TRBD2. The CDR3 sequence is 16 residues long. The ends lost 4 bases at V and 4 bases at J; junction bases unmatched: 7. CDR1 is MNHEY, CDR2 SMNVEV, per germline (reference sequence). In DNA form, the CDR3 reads TGTGCCAGCAGTTCGGTAGCGGGGGCGGGCACCGGGGAGCTGTTTTTT. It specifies CASSSVAGAGTGELFF.

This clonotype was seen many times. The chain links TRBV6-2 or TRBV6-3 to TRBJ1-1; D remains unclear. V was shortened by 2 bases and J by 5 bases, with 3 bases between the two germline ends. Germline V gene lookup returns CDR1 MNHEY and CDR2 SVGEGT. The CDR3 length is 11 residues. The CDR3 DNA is TGTGCCAGCAGTTACGGGACTGAAGCTTTCTTT. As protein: CASSYGTEAFF.

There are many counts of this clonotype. The CDR3 bases are TGCGCCAGCAGCCAGAAAAAAGACCTCTACGAGCAGTACTTC. It yields the protein CASSQKKDLYEQYF. The chain is built from TRBV4-1 and TRBJ2-7; D not certain. Germline V lookup: CDR1 MGHRA, CDR2 YSYEKL. Trimming removed 3 bases at V and 3 bases at J, with 12 bases between. The CDR3 is made up of 14 amino acids.

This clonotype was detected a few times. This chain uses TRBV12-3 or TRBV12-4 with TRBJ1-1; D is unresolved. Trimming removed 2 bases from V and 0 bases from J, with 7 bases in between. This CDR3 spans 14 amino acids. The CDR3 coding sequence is TGTGCCAGCAGTTTACCCCATATGAACACTGAAGCTTTCTTT. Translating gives CASSLPHMNTEAFF.

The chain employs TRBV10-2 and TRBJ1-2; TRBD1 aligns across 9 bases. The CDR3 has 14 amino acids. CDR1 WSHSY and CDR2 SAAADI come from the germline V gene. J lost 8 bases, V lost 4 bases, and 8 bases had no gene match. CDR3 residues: CASSGGQGFMGYTF. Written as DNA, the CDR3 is TGCGCCAGCAGTGGCGGACAGGGGTTTATGGGCTACACCTTC.

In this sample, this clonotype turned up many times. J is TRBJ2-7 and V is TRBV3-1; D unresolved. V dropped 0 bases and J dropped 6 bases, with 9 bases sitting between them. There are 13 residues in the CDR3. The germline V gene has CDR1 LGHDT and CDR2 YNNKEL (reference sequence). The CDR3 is CASSQDRYGEQYF. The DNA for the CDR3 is TGTGCCAGCAGCCAAGATCGATACGGCGAGCAGTACTTC.

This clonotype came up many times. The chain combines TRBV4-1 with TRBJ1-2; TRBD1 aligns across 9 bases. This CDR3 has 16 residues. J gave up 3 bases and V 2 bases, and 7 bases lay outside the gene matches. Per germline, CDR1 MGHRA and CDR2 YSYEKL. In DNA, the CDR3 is TGCGCCAGCAGCCAAATAACCGGGACAGGGTACTATGGCTACACCTTC. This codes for CASSQITGTGYYGYTF.